This T cell receptor beta chain was recorded in a study of control samples from healthy donors and cancer patients. TCRdb's copy holds only in-frame clones and misses some; the assay was immunoSEQ multiplex PCR. This repertoire shows 100,000 to 150,000 clones, around nine tenths found once; its top ten account for 5.5% to 7%. The CDR3 runs 14 residues. Per germline, CDR1 LGHNA and CDR2 YNFKEQ. The V and J ends lost 1 base and 3 bases respectively, with 8 bases between them. This TCR came from a man in his late teens or twenties in good health. Sequences were obtained from blood. The gene calls are TRBV4-2 and TRBJ2-3, with a weak D call TRBD2 (6 bases). The CDR3 loop reads CASSQGDLTDTQYF. CDR3 DNA: TGTGCCAGCAGCCAAGGGGACTTAACAGATACGCAGTATTTT.